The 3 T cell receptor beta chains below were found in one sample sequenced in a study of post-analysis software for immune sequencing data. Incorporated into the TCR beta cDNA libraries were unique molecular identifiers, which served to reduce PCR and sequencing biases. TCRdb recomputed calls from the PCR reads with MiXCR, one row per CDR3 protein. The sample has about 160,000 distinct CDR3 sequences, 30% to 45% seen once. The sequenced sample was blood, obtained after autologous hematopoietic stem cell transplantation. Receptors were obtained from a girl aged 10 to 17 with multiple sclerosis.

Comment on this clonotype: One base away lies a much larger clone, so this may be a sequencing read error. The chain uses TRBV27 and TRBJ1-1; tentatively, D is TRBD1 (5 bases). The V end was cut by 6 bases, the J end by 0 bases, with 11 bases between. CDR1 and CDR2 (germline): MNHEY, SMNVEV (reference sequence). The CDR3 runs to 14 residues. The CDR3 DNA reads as TGTGCCAGCAGACGGGGGGGTGTGAACACTGAAGCTTTCTTT. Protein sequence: CASRRGGVNTEAFF.

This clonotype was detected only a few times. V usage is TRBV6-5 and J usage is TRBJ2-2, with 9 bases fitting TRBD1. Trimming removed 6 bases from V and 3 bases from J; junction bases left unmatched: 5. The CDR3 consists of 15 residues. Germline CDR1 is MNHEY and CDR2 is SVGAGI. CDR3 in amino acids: CASSRDRADTGELFF. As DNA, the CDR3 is TGTGCCAGCAGCCGGGACAGGGCTGACACCGGGGAGCTGTTTTTT.

The CDR3 reads CASSSTRDRGRYEQYF. In nucleotides, the CDR3 is TGTGCCAGCAGCTCCACTAGGGACAGGGGACGCTACGAGCAGTACTTC. V is TRBV11-2 and J is TRBJ2-7, with TRBD1 identical over 10 bases. The CDR3 consists of 16 residues. V gave up 4 bases and J gave up 3 bases; unmatched junction bases: 9. Per germline, CDR1 SGHAT and CDR2 FQNNGV. Full variable domain (rest looked up from reference TRBV11-2 and TRBJ2-7): EAGVAQSPRYKIIEKRQSVAFWCNPISGHATLYWYQQILGQGPKLLIQFQNNGVVDDSQLPKDRFSAERLKGVDSTLKIQPAKLEDSAVYLCASSSTRDRGRYEQYFGPGTRLTVT.